A selection of T cell receptor beta chains follows, all from one sample in a study of shared clonotypes between healthy human individuals. Produced via immunoSEQ multiplex PCR; TCRdb's table is partial and in-frame only. The data hold around 640,000 clones, with about 96% observed a single time. Source material: naive CD8+ T cells sorted from blood. Source of these receptors: a woman aged 25 to 39 in good health. Each CDR3 is given with its conserved first and last residue. D genes are given only for firm matches. Size is stated for part of the rows, as once, few or many counts, or as a class when the clone is expanded.

>TRBV7-6|-|TRBD1|TRBJ2-1
TGTGCCAGCAGCACCCGACAGGGCCTCCGTCAGGGAGAGCAGTTCTTC
CASSTRQGLRQGEQFF
>TRBV5-3|-|-|TRBJ1-4
TGTGCCAGAAGCACCGCGAACAGGGACACTTTAGCTAATGAAAAACTGTTTTTT
CARSTANRDTLANEKLFF
>TRBV19|-|-|TRBJ1-5
TGTGCCACAGGACACCTAAGCAAGCCCCAGCATTTT
CATGHLSKPQHF
>TRBV20-1|-|-|TRBJ2-2
TGCAGTGCTACTAACACCGGGGAGCTGTTTTTT
CSATNTGELFF
>TRBV7-9|-|-|TRBJ1-5
TGTGCCAGCAGCATGGACGGGAGCAATCAGCCCCAGCATTTT
CASSMDGSNQPQHF
>TRBV29-1|-|-|TRBJ1-2
TGCAGCGTTGGGGGGCAGTGGCCCGGCTACACCTTC
CSVGGQWPGYTF
>TRBV6-5|-|-|TRBJ1-4
TGTGCCAGCAGTTATGGGGGTCCGGCCGAAAAACTGTTTTTT
CASSYGGPAEKLFF
>TRBV5-1|-|-|TRBJ2-2
TGCGCCAGCAGCTTGCCGGGGGCCAACACCGGGGAGCTGTTTTTT
CASSLPGANTGELFF
>TRBV28|-|-|TRBJ2-7
TGTGCCAGCAGATCCCGGAGTTCCAGGGGAATCTCCGAGCAGTACTTC
CASRSRSSRGISEQYF
>TRBV4-1|-|TRBD1|TRBJ2-1
TGCGCCAGCAGCCTGGGACAGGGGGCGCGTAATGAGCAGTTCTTC
CASSLGQGARNEQFF
>TRBV27|-|TRBD1|TRBJ2-7
TGTGCCAGCAGTTCGTACCGGGACAGCTACGAGCAGTACTTC
CASSSYRDSYEQYF
>TRBV19|-|TRBD2|TRBJ2-2
TGTGCCAGTAGTAAATGGGAAGGCGGGAGGGCCATTAAAGCGAACACCGGGGAGCTGTTTTTT
CASSKWEGGRAIKANTGELFF
>TRBV6-1|-|-|TRBJ2-3
TGTGCCAGCAGTGCCTGGGGAGATACGCAGTATTTT
CASSAWGDTQYF
>TRBV27|-|-|TRBJ2-7
TGTGCCAGCAGTTTCGTGGGGAGCTCCTACGAGCAGTACTTC
CASSFVGSSYEQYF
>TRBV27|-|TRBD2|TRBJ2-2
TGTGCCAGCAGTTTGGGAGGGGACACCGGGGAGCTGTTTTTT
CASSLGGDTGELFF
>TRBV18|-|TRBD1|TRBJ1-2
TGTGCCAGCTCACTAGAGGACAGGGCCATCTATGGCTACACCTTC
CASSLEDRAIYGYTF
>TRBV21-1|once|-|TRBJ1-5
TGTGCCAGCAGCAAAGGAAGGGCAGGGGAGGTTGGGCAGCCCCAGCATTTT
CASSKGRAGEVGQPQHF
>TRBV6-5|-|-|TRBJ1-2
TGTGCCAGCAGTTACTCCGCCCGGGCAGGGTCTGGCTACACCTTC
CASSYSARAGSGYTF